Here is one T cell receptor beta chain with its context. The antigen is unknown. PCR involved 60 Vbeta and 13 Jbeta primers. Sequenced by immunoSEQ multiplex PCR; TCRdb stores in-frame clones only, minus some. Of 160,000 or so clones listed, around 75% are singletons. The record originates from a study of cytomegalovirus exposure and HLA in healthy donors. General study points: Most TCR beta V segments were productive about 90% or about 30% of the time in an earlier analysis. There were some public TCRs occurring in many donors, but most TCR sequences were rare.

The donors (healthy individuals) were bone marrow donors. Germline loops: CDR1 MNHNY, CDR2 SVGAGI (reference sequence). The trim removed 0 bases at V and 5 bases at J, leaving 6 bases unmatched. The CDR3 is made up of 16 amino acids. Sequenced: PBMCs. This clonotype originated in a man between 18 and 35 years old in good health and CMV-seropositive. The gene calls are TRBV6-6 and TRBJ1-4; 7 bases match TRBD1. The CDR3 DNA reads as TGTGCCAGCAGTTACTCCGGGGGACAGATAAATGAAAAACTGTTTTTT. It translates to CASSYSGGQINEKLFF.